This TCR beta chain emerged from a study of blood T cell repertoires in COVID-19. Whole-study context: Material from acute and convalescent COVID-19 was sourced from the United States, Italy and Spain. Sample material is recorded as cDNA or gDNA derived from T cells, B-cell-depleted T cells, or PBMCs.

It was during active infection that Seattle patients were enrolled and then longitudinally followed. The V gene's germline CDR1 is KGHSH and CDR2 LQKENI. CDR3 size: 15 residues. Between the trimmed V and J ends, which lost 3 bases and 7 bases, there was a span of 15 bases. In the original analysis: Counts of nucleated cells, estimated from reference gene primer amplification, were obtained. Measured with immunoSEQ multiplex PCR; TCRdb has only the in-frame clones, and not every one. V, J and clone size are taken as reported in that table, and D and trimming were inferred from the DNA itself. The top ten hold about 2% of the sample, which has some 390,000 clones, around 87% seen once.

The TCR comes from a woman aged 55-70 years with COVID-19, enrolled during active disease. Sequenced sample: peripheral blood. The chain joins TRBV18 to TRBJ2-2, with D possibly matching TRBD1 (5 bases). In DNA, the CDR3 is TGTGCCAGCTCACCGGACATGTGGGCCGGCGGGGAGCTGTTTTTT. Translating gives CASSPDMWAGGELFF. Full variable domain (missing parts from reference TRBV18 and TRBJ2-2): NAGVMQNPRHLVRRRGQEARLRCSPMKGHSHVYWYRQLPEEGLKFMVYLQKENIIDESGMPKERFSAEFPKEGPSILRIQQVVRGDSAAYFCASSPDMWAGGELFFGEGSRLTVL.